The clone carrying this T cell receptor (beta chain) has a handful of counts. The PCR made use of 60 Vbeta and 13 Jbeta primers. Some clones are missing from TCRdb's copy, which holds only in-frame ones; the method was immunoSEQ multiplex PCR. The sample carries approximately 80,000 clones, approximately 75% recorded once. This sample was taken from a study of cytomegalovirus exposure and HLA in healthy donors. Germline V lookup: CDR1 KGHSH, CDR2 LQKENI. The CDR3 is 15 residues long. Trimming left V 4 bases short and J 3 bases short, with 15 bases between. The origin of this receptor is a man aged 60 to 69 in good health and CMV-seronegative. The specimen was PBMCs. V is TRBV18 and J is TRBJ1-1, with D possibly matching TRBD1 (5 bases). CDR3 in amino acids: CASSQGRPGDTEAFF. CDR3 coding DNA: TGTGCCAGCTCACAGGGGAGGCCCGGGGACACTGAAGCTTTCTTT.